This T cell receptor (beta chain) came from a study of vaccination effects on CD4 cells after COVID-19. Study results and caveats: Clones induced by infection and by vaccine showed marked clonal contraction late after vaccination. Convalescent patients numbered few in the study; early post-infection timepoints were missing entirely.

Assay used: immunoSEQ multiplex PCR; TCRdb lists only in-frame clones, some missing. This repertoire shows about 24,000 clones, about two thirds found once; its top ten account for around 13%. ViraFEST expansion of antigen-specific CD4+ T cells with viral peptide pools preceded sequencing. Culture lasted 10 days before CD4+ T cell isolation. None of the vaccinated had previously contracted SARS-CoV-2, and their nucleocapsid antibodies tested negative. Wells each received 1.8 million or so PBMC, cultured with approximately 10 IU/ml IL-2 and about 9.3 ug/ml peptides. Fresh IL-2-containing medium replaced half the medium on days 3 and 7. CDR3 length: 15 residues. Trimming pared 3 bases from V and 3 bases from J, leaving 15 bases between. Germline V lookup: CDR1 SGHDN, CDR2 FVKESK. A note on this clone: Its antigen is not known.

Sequenced here: CD4+ T cells from PBMCs cultured with HCoV-OC43 spike peptides, sampled before COVID-19 vaccination. The subset here: HCoV-OC43 spike overlapping peptide pool stimulation. The source of this sequence is a human donor who received a COVID-19 vaccine. The gene calls are TRBV14 and TRBJ2-7; perhaps TRBD1 as D (6 bases). CDR3 loop: CASSQIGTTYYEQYF. CDR3 bases: TGTGCCAGCAGCCAGATCGGGACAACCTACTACGAGCAGTACTTC.